The clone carrying this T cell receptor beta chain has a handful of counts. Everyone who gave samples was a healthy Caucasian. The entry originates in a study of identical twins. TCRdb called the 5' RACE reads again in MiXCR, with one record for every CDR3 protein. The sample lists some 500,000 distinct CDR3 sequences, 20% to 25% occurring once. The germline gives CDR1 SEHNR, CDR2 FQNEAQ (reference sequence). V was shortened by 3 bases and J by 3 bases, with 12 bases between the two germline ends. This CDR3 is built from 15 residues. This sample was also put to use in a study of T cells expressing NK-cell markers. As that study records: One observes that, in several donors, these clonotypes were also the leading ones within the CD3+CD56-NKG2C+ fraction.

This chain connects TRBV7-9 to TRBJ2-1, with a weak D call TRBD2 (5 bases). This TCR came from a woman aged 18-29 years in good health. Input material: CD4+ T cells sorted from blood. CDR3: CASSFRTGNYNEQFF. The DNA of the CDR3 is TGTGCCAGCAGCTTTAGGACGGGAAACTACAATGAGCAGTTCTTC.